This TCR beta chain was captured by sequencing in a study of vaccination and CD4 T cells after COVID-19. About the study: Each of the control cultures got a CEFX pool, an HIV-1 Nef pool, or no peptide.

Points from the study as a whole: In convalescent patients, a median 86.3% of post-vaccine SARS-CoV-2-reactive clones appeared only after vaccination. Spike mono-reactivity was shown by 304 of 307 vaccine-specific clones in convalescent patients.

Treatment in this sample: approximately 10-day PBMC culture with coronavirus spike peptide pools or control peptides (ViraFEST assay). Once cultured about eleven days, CD4+ T cells underwent isolation by negative selection. This clonotype is medium-sized in the sample. What it binds is unknown. Oncomine TCR Beta short-read sequencing was applied to DNA from cultured CD4+ T cells. Using its own MiXCR run on the PCR reads, TCRdb lists one record per CDR3 protein. The sample contains about 17,000 distinct CDR3 sequences, approximately 40% of which appear only once. Per the germline V gene, CDR1 is MNHEY and CDR2 is SMNVEV (reference sequence). Deletions cut 3 bases from V and 9 bases from J, with 15 bases between. The CDR3 sequence is 15 residues long.

V and J are TRBV27 and TRBJ1-6; maybe TRBD1 (6 bases). This clonotype was obtained from a human donor who had recovered from COVID-19. The sample was CD4+ T cells from blood, cultured in vitro. CDR3 amino acids: CASSLGGRGPSPLHF. CDR3 nucleotide sequence: TGTGCCAGCAGTTTGGGGGGCAGGGGTCCTTCACCCCTCCACTTT.